These 28 T cell receptor beta chains were sequenced from one sample in a study of T cell responses to AZD1222 COVID-19 vaccine. Data came from immunoSEQ multiplex PCR; TCRdb stores just in-frame clones and leaves some out. The sample shows over 100,000 clones, approximately 90% of them seen only once. The material was peripheral blood, obtained on day 0 of AZD1222 vaccination. Receptor source: an adult in good health.

V usage is TRBV5-4 and J usage is TRBJ1-2; 10 bases map to TRBD1. There are 15 residues in the CDR3. Germline lookup yields CDR1 SGHNT and CDR2 YYREEE (reference sequence). Trimming cost V 4 bases and J 0 bases; bases outside gene matches: 3. The CDR3 loop reads CASSQGTGANYGYTF. The CDR3 DNA follows: TGTGCCAGCAGCCAAGGGACAGGGGCTAACTATGGCTACACCTTC.

The gene calls are TRBV11-3 and TRBJ2-3; D is perhaps TRBD1 (6 bases). The length of the CDR3 is 15 residues. Trimming pared 5 bases from V and 1 base from J, leaving 13 bases between. Germline V CDR1 and CDR2: SGHNT, YENEEA. Here the CDR3 reads CASSTVAGGTDTQYF. The CDR3 region has the DNA TGTGCCAGCAGCACCGTTGCAGGGGGCACAGATACGCAGTATTTT.

A remark on this clone: In the same sample, other DNA sequences code for this CDR3. The CDR3 DNA sequence: TGCGCCAGCAGCTTGGGGGGGACAAGCACAGATACGCAGTATTTT. Its protein is CASSLGGTSTDTQYF. V usage is TRBV5-1 and J usage is TRBJ2-3, with D tentatively TRBD1 (6 bases). This CDR3 is built from 15 residues. Trimming pared 0 bases from V and 0 bases from J, leaving 8 bases between. Germline-derived CDR1 and CDR2 are SGHRS and YFSETQ.

J is TRBJ2-4 and V is TRBV6-7; 7 bases line up with TRBD1. TRBV6-7 is assigned to the ORF class and has an uncertain function. CDR3 size: 17 residues. The ends lost 2 bases at V and 0 bases at J; junction bases unmatched: 7. In nucleotides, the CDR3 is TGTGCCAGCAGTTACAGCGACAGGGCGCTAGCCAAAAACATTCAGTACTTC. Its translation is CASSYSDRALAKNIQYF.

V and J are TRBV9 and TRBJ2-7, with TRBD1 matching over 9 bases. The V gene's germline CDR1 is SGDLS and CDR2 YYNGEE. The CDR3 extends over 14 amino acids. With 2 bases clipped from V and 3 bases from J, the junction kept 3 bases outside the gene matches. The DNA for the CDR3 is TGTGCCAGCAGCGTCGGACAGGGGAACTACGAGCAGTACTTC. Protein: CASSVGQGNYEQYF.

The chain joins TRBV9 to TRBJ2-7; 12 nucleotides agree with TRBD1. Unmatched junction bases numbered 4, after V lost 0 bases and J lost 3 bases. Germline lookup yields CDR1 SGDLS and CDR2 YYNGEE. This CDR3 has 16 amino acids. The CDR3 bases are TGTGCCAGCAGCGTAGGCGGGACAGGGGGCTTCTACGAGCAGTACTTC. The encoded protein is CASSVGGTGGFYEQYF.

This chain links TRBV18 with TRBJ1-2, with D hard to call. The length of the CDR3 is 13 residues. Deletions cut 1 base from V and 6 bases from J, with 9 bases between. In germline, CDR1 is KGHSH, CDR2 LQKENI. CDR3 in DNA: TGTGCCAGCTCACCACTATCCAATGATGGCTACACCTTC. Protein product: CASSPLSNDGYTF.

This sequence joins TRBV30 and TRBJ2-1, with 9 bases lining up with TRBD2. The V gene's germline CDR1 is GTSNPN and CDR2 SVGIG (reference sequence). V shed 0 bases, J shed 10 bases, and the junction held 13 bases outside the gene matches. CDR3 size: 16 residues. Written as DNA, the CDR3 is TGTGCCTGGAGTGTTTCCGTAGCGGGGGTTGGTAAGGAGCAGTTCTTC. This gives the protein CAWSVSVAGVGKEQFF.

This chain uses TRBV3-1 (or the pseudogene TRBV3-2) with TRBJ1-1, with a possible D match to TRBD1 (5 bases). The CDR3 consists of 20 residues. The germline V gene has CDR1 LGHDT and CDR2 YNNKEL (reference sequence). Between the trimmed V and J ends, which lost 1 base and 0 bases, there was a span of 24 bases. The CDR3 nucleotides read TGTGCCAGCAGCCAAGGTGGGGCTTCCGGGGAGTGGGGAATGAACACTGAAGCTTTCTTT. This sequence encodes CASSQGGASGEWGMNTEAFF.

CDR3 DNA: TGTGCCACGAATCGGGGAAGTCCGTACTCTGGAAACACCATATATTTT. Protein: CATNRGSPYSGNTIYF. J is TRBJ1-3 and V is TRBV19, with D unresolved. This CDR3 region has 16 residues. Germline V gene lookup returns CDR1 LNHDA and CDR2 SQIVND (reference sequence). The V gene lost 10 bases and the J gene lost 0 bases, with 19 bases spanning the gap.

This clone is a singleton in its sample. This chain uses TRBV7-8 with TRBJ1-5; D is possibly TRBD1 (6 bases). The V end lost 5 bases, the J end lost 7 bases, and 12 bases lay between the germline ends. The CDR3 loop spans 13 amino acids. Germline lookup yields CDR1 SGHVS and CDR2 FQNEAQ. Written as DNA, the CDR3 is TGTGCCAGCAGCCCCGGACAGCTCCAGCCCCAGCATTTT. Protein: CASSPGQLQPQHF.

This clone was seen just once. The genes are TRBV7-8 and TRBJ1-4; 9 bases map to TRBD1. The CDR3 runs 16 residues. Germline V CDR1 and CDR2: SGHVS, FQNEAQ. Trimming at V came to 5 bases and at J to 7 bases, leaving 11 bases not matched to a gene. CDR3 loop: CASSPTHGTGFEKLFF. DNA for the CDR3: TGTGCCAGCAGCCCTACCCACGGGACAGGGTTTGAAAAACTGTTTTTT.

The J gene is TRBJ1-4, the V gene TRBV18; D is ambiguous. CDR1 and CDR2 from the germline V gene are KGHSH and LQKENI. This CDR3 region has 14 residues. Trimming shortened V by 4 bases and J by 7 bases, and 13 bases separated the two germline ends. The CDR3 sequence: CASSQAGGSEKLFF. CDR3 in DNA: TGTGCCAGCTCACAGGCCGGTGGGAGTGAAAAACTGTTTTTT.

The chain is built from TRBV27 and TRBJ1-5, with a tentative D call TRBD1 (5 bases). V was pared by 5 bases and J by 5 bases, with 13 bases between. CDR3 length: 14 amino acids. Germline V gene lookup returns CDR1 MNHEY and CDR2 SMNVEV (reference sequence). The CDR3 protein is CASSDSDTYQPQHF. The CDR3 nucleotides are TGTGCCAGCAGTGACAGCGACACATATCAGCCCCAGCATTTT.

The chain carries TRBV4-1 and TRBJ1-4; D possibly corresponds to TRBD1 (5 bases). This CDR3 has 17 residues. Germline V gives CDR1 MGHRA, CDR2 YSYEKL. The germline V and J ends were trimmed by 0 bases and 8 bases, with 19 bases remaining between them. The CDR3 is CASSQDFGRGLQEKLFF. CDR3 bases: TGCGCCAGCAGCCAAGATTTTGGGAGGGGTCTTCAGGAAAAACTGTTTTTT.

J is TRBJ1-5 and V is TRBV5-1; a possible D gene is TRBD1 (5 bases). The CDR3 spans 14 residues. V lost 5 bases to trimming and J lost 1 base, with 10 bases between them. CDR1 and CDR2 from the germline V gene are SGHRS and YFSETQ. CDR3 in amino acids: CASSWDGSNQPQHF. The CDR3 region has the DNA TGCGCCAGCAGTTGGGACGGAAGCAATCAGCCCCAGCATTTT.

The count of this clone is one. The chain employs TRBV13 and TRBJ1-1, with D maybe TRBD1 (6 bases). CDR3 length: 15 amino acids. The V end was cut by 5 bases, the J end by 0 bases, with 13 bases between. The germline CDR1 and CDR2 sequences are PRHDT and FYEKMQ (reference sequence). CDR3 in amino acids: CASSTGTYMNTEAFF. CDR3 coding DNA: TGTGCCAGCAGCACCGGGACATACATGAACACTGAAGCTTTCTTT.

The rearrangement joins TRBV19 to TRBJ1-5, with D possibly being TRBD1 (5 bases). This CDR3 has 16 amino acids. V was shortened by 3 bases and J by 5 bases, with 17 bases between the two germline ends. Looked up from germline, CDR1 is LNHDA and CDR2 is SQIVND (reference sequence). The CDR3 here is CASSIRQGVSHQPQHF. CDR3 in DNA: TGTGCCAGTAGTATCAGGCAGGGTGTTTCTCATCAGCCCCAGCATTTT.

The V and J genes are TRBV27 and TRBJ1-2, with a possible D match to TRBD1 (6 bases). V lost 3 bases and J 7 bases, leaving 15 bases between the germline ends. CDR1 is MNHEY, CDR2 SMNVEV, per germline (reference sequence). This CDR3 is built from 14 residues. The CDR3 loop reads CASSFNHRAAGYTF. CDR3 bases: TGTGCCAGCAGTTTTAATCACAGGGCGGCTGGCTACACCTTC.

The chain is built from TRBV27 and TRBJ2-3; no clear D gene. The germline gives CDR1 MNHEY, CDR2 SMNVEV (reference sequence). With 2 bases removed from V and 5 bases from J, the gap between germline ends came to 8 bases. The CDR3 extends over 13 amino acids. CDR3 amino acids: CASSLRPQDTQYF. CDR3 coding DNA: TGTGCCAGCAGTTTACGCCCCCAAGATACGCAGTATTTT.

This chain uses TRBV15 with TRBJ1-3, with 9 nucleotides matching TRBD1. Germline assignment: CDR1 LNHNV and CDR2 YYDKDF (reference sequence). J gave up 1 base and V 1 base, and 8 bases lay outside the gene matches. The length of the CDR3 is 18 residues. CDR3 nucleotides: TGTGCCACCAGCAGAGGAGGCGGGACAGGGTTTTCTGGAAACACCATATATTTT. This translates into CATSRGGGTGFSGNTIYF.

This clone occurred once. The chain couples TRBV18 to TRBJ2-3; D not certain. Trimming took 6 bases from V and 6 from J, leaving 7 bases between them. CDR1 and CDR2 (germline): KGHSH, LQKENI. The CDR3 sequence is 11 residues long. The CDR3 loop is CASSLLDTQYF. The CDR3 DNA sequence: TGTGCCAGCTCCCTCCTGGATACGCAGTATTTT. The variable domain in full, completed from reference TRBV18 and TRBJ2-3, reads NAGVMQNPRHLVRRRGQEARLRCSPMKGHSHVYWYRQLPEEGLKFMVYLQKENIIDESGMPKERFSAEFPKEGPSILRIQQVVRGDSAAYFCASSLLDTQYFGPGTRLTVL.

This chain connects TRBV18 to TRBJ1-5, with D unclear. This CDR3 has 15 amino acids. Germline V gene lookup returns CDR1 KGHSH and CDR2 LQKENI. V was clipped by 1 base and J by 6 bases, with 13 bases between them. The CDR3 region is CASSPRSGAGQPQHF. CDR3 DNA sequence: TGTGCCAGCTCACCACGAAGTGGCGCGGGTCAGCCCCAGCATTTT.

The CDR3 here is CAWSSGNTIYF. The CDR3 DNA is TGTGCCTGGAGCTCTGGAAACACCATATATTTT. The chain uses TRBV30 and TRBJ1-3; D uncertain. CDR1 is GTSNPN and CDR2 is SVGIG in the germline V gene (reference sequence). Trimming shortened V by 3 bases and J by 0 bases, and 0 bases separated the two germline ends. The CDR3 is made up of 11 amino acids.

The chain combines TRBV6-5 with TRBJ1-5; tentatively, D is TRBD1 (5 bases). The germline V and J ends were trimmed by 6 bases and 3 bases, with 15 bases remaining between them. The CDR3 totals 15 residues. Per the germline V gene, CDR1 is MNHEY and CDR2 is SVGAGI. The CDR3 here is CASSEVGTDNQPQHF. The CDR3 nucleotides read TGTGCCAGCAGCGAGGTGGGGACGGACAATCAGCCCCAGCATTTT.

The V and J genes are TRBV25-1 and TRBJ1-5; the D is unclear. The CDR3 runs to 12 residues. Looked up from germline, CDR1 is MGHDK and CDR2 is SYGVNS. Trimming took 2 bases from V and 6 from J, leaving 5 bases between them. CDR3 residues: CASSEIGQPQHF. In nucleotides, the CDR3 is TGTGCCAGCAGTGAAATCGGTCAGCCCCAGCATTTT. Combining the CDR3 with reference TRBV25-1 and TRBJ1-5 gives the whole variable domain EADIYQTPRYLVIGTGKKITLECSQTMGHDKMYWYQQDPGMELHLIHYSYGVNSTEKGDLSSESTVSRIRTEHFPLTLESARPSHTSQYLCASSEIGQPQHFGDGTRLSIL.

This clone has a single count. The chain links TRBV2 to TRBJ2-3, with TRBD2 matching over 8 bases. Looked up from germline, CDR1 is SNHLY and CDR2 is FYNNEI. Losses at the gene ends were 5 bases for V and 3 bases for J; bases not matched to a gene: 4. The CDR3 covers 14 residues. The CDR3 loop is CASSRAGVTDTQYF. The CDR3 nucleotides are TGTGCCAGCAGTCGAGCGGGAGTGACAGATACGCAGTATTTT.

The chain has TRBV5-1 and TRBJ1-6; perhaps TRBD1 as D (5 bases). Trimming took 4 bases from V and 11 from J, leaving 19 bases between them. The CDR3 consists of 15 residues. Germline V gives CDR1 SGHRS, CDR2 YFSETQ. The CDR3 is CASSPGANLGTPLHF. The DNA for the CDR3 is TGCGCCAGCAGCCCTGGGGCGAACCTTGGGACACCCCTCCACTTT.